This T cell receptor (beta chain) was sequenced during a study of radiotherapy plus CTLA-4 blockade in lung cancer (dated by TCRdb to 2016 to 2019). Some background on the complete study: Among the enrolled patients, about 19% had an objective response, and 31% reached disease control. General findings and caveats noted by the study authors: Increased serum interferon-beta after radiation, together with early dynamic changes in blood T cell clones, were reported to be the strongest predictors of response. TCR clones derived from tumors expanded in peripheral blood after treatment with radiotherapy and ipilimumab.

Library creation used the immunoSEQ multiplex PCR assay. The table was pulled from immuneACCESS by TCRdb, which kept in-frame rearrangements only. Such tables lose some clones; where checked, under half of the loss comes from unresolved V genes, and the rest has no known cause. Recorded for this sample are 45,000 or so clones; 76% of them occurred a single time. The ten largest clones represent roughly 11% of the sample. Focal radiation therapy combined with CTLA-4 blockade (ipilimumab) was tested in patients with chemo-refractory metastatic non-small-cell lung cancer. The germline V gene supplies CDR1 SGHDT and CDR2 YYEEEE. From its cysteine to its phenylalanine, the CDR3 spans 16 amino acids. The CDR3 DNA has 48 bases and is translated from base 1. Germline trimming amounts to 0 bases on V and 5 bases on J, with 9 as the count of junction bases outside the gene matches. Notes on this clone: The antigen this receptor binds is unknown. No base quality values were provided; no much bigger clone lies one nucleotide off.

The source of this sequence is a human donor with non-small cell lung cancer who had stable disease on radiotherapy plus ipilimumab. Sequenced here: peripheral blood, sampled from a patient treated with radiotherapy plus ipilimumab. The chain is made from TRBV5-6 and TRBJ2-5; 8 of the junction bases match TRBD1. The DNA is TGTGCCAGCAGCTTGGCCGTGGCAGGGGGCCGGGAGACCCAGTACTTC. Translated, it gives CASSLAVAGGRETQYF.